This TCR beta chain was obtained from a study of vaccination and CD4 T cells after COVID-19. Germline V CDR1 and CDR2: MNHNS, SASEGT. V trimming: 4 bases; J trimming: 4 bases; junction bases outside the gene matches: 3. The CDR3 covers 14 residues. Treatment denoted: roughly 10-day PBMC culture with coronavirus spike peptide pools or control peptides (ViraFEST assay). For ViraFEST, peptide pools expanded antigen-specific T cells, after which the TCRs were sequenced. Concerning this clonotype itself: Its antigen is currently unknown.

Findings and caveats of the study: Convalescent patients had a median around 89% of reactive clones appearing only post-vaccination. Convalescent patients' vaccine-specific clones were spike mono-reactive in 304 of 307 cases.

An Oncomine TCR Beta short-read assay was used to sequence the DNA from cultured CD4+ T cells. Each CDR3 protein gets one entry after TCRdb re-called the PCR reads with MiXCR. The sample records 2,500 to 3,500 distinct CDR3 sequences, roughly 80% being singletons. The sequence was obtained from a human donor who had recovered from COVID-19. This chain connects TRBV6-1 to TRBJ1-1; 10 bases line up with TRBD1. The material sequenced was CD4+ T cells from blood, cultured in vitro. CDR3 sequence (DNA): TGTGCCAGCAGTGCCCGGACAGGGGGCACTGAAGCTTTCTTT. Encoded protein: CASSARTGGTEAFF.